One and the same sample provided the 23 T cell receptor beta chains below, sequenced in a study of molecular identifiers for immune sequencing clone quantification. Using its own MiXCR run on the PCR reads, TCRdb lists one record per CDR3 protein. The sample contains tens of thousands of distinct CDR3 sequences, about 20% of which appear only once. Sequencing was performed on naive CD8+ T cells from blood, with Jurkat cell RNA spiked in. The subset here: FACS-sorted CD8+CD4-CCR7+CD45RA+ naive T cells. The receptor set was obtained from a human donor in good health. Some libraries in this study had Jurkat cell RNA spiked in.

This clonotype was detected many times. The CDR3 sequence is CASSPYALKDTGQPQHF. The CDR3, as DNA: TGTGCCAGCAGTCCTTATGCCCTCAAAGACACAGGACAGCCCCAGCATTTT. The V call is TRBV27, the J call TRBJ1-5, with D maybe TRBD1 (5 bases). The germline V gene encodes CDR1 MNHEY and CDR2 SMNVEV (reference sequence). Trimming removed 5 bases from V and 7 bases from J, with 24 bases in between. The CDR3 consists of 17 residues.

In its sample, this clonotype was seen many times. The V call is TRBV5-6, the J call TRBJ2-1; D perhaps matches TRBD1 (5 bases). Trimming stripped 1 base from V and 7 bases from J, with 15 bases between. The CDR3 is 15 amino acids. Germline-derived CDR1 and CDR2 are SGHDT and YYEEEE. The DNA of the CDR3 is TGTGCCAGCAGCTTGTGGACCGGGCCAGGGAATGAGCAGTTCTTC. Translating gives CASSLWTGPGNEQFF.

In its sample, this clonotype was seen many times. This chain uses TRBV6-5 with TRBJ2-5; D may be TRBD1 or TRBD2 (5 bases each). CDR3 length: 14 residues. Germline loops: CDR1 MNHEY, CDR2 SVGAGI. V was pared by 2 bases and J by 4 bases, with 11 bases between. For the CDR3, the DNA is TGTGCCAGCAGTTACGGGACGTTCGGAGAGACCCAGTACTTC. It encodes CASSYGTFGETQYF.

This clonotype came up a few times. In DNA, the CDR3 is TGTGCCAGTAGTACATGGGAGAACACCGGGGAGCTGTTTTTT. Translation gives CASSTWENTGELFF. The rearrangement joins TRBV19 to TRBJ2-2; no reliable D call. V gave up 4 bases and J gave up 1 base, with 7 bases separating them. There are 14 residues in the CDR3. In germline, CDR1 is LNHDA, CDR2 SQIVND (reference sequence).

As regards this clonotype: This sequence may be a read error, since a much larger clone differs from it by one base. The chain links TRBV13 to TRBJ2-7, with D tentatively TRBD2 (5 bases). CDR1 PRHDT and CDR2 FYEKMQ come from the germline V gene (reference sequence). This CDR3 spans 14 amino acids. CDR3 nucleotides: TGTGCCGGCAGCTTAGGTCGGGGAACCTACGAGCAGTACTTC. It codes for CAGSLGRGTYEQYF. Filled out from reference TRBV13 and TRBJ2-7, the complete variable domain reads AAGVIQSPRHLIKEKRETATLKCYPIPRHDTVYWYQQGPGQDPQFLISFYEKMQSDKGSIPDRFSAQQFSDYHSELNMSSLELGDSALYFCAGSLGRGTYEQYFGPGTRLTVT.

The rearrangement joins TRBV3-1 to TRBJ2-2; D is unresolved. The CDR3 totals 14 residues. V lost 5 bases to trimming and J lost 6 bases, with 13 bases between them. CDR1 and CDR2 (germline): LGHDT, YNNKEL (reference sequence). CDR3 region: CASSADSKPGELFF. For the CDR3, the DNA is TGTGCCAGCAGCGCTGACTCAAAACCCGGGGAGCTGTTTTTT.

This clonotype was detected many times. V usage is TRBV7-9 and J usage is TRBJ2-5; no firm D call. V was trimmed by 1 base and J by 1 base, leaving 10 bases between them. Germline loops: CDR1 SEHNR, CDR2 FQNEAQ (reference sequence). This CDR3 comprises 15 residues. Here the CDR3 reads CASSLELAAQETQYF. CDR3 in DNA: TGTGCCAGCAGCTTAGAATTGGCAGCCCAAGAGACCCAGTACTTC.

In nucleotides, the CDR3 is TGCGCCAGCAGCTCGTCCCCAGCGGGAGTTCCCAATGAGCAGTTCTTC. Amino acids: CASSSSPAGVPNEQFF. V and J are TRBV5-1 and TRBJ2-1; 8 nucleotides match TRBD2. With V trimmed by 3 bases and J by 6 bases, 11 bases remained unmatched. Looked up from germline, CDR1 is SGHRS and CDR2 is YFSETQ. This CDR3 spans 16 amino acids.

There are many counts of this clonotype. The chain links TRBV20-1 to TRBJ2-7, with unresolved D. This CDR3 is 15 amino acids long. V was cut by 1 base and J by 2 bases, with 15 bases left in between. The V gene's germline CDR1 is DFQATT and CDR2 SNEGSKA (reference sequence). The CDR3 sequence is CSARGLSGSAYEQYF. CDR3 in DNA: TGCAGTGCTAGAGGGCTGTCGGGTTCGGCCTACGAGCAGTACTTC.

On this clonotype: A much larger clone differs by one base, so this may be a read error. The chain carries TRBV7-3 and TRBJ2-3, with 7 bases lining up with TRBD2. Germline V lookup: CDR1 SGHTA, CDR2 FQGTGA. This CDR3 has 12 amino acids. CDR3 nucleotides: TGTGCGGGCGGGGGTACCACAGATACGCAGTATTTT. Protein sequence: CAGGGTTDTQYF.

The table lists this clonotype with many counts. The chain carries TRBV6-2 or TRBV6-3 and TRBJ2-7; 7 positions match TRBD2. CDR3 length: 17 amino acids. With 7 bases clipped from V and 5 bases from J, the junction kept 20 bases outside the gene matches. The germline V gene has CDR1 MNHEY and CDR2 SVGEGT. Here the CDR3 DNA reads TGTGCCAGCACCACCGTCGTGGTAGCGGGCCCTCCGCACGAGCAGTACTTC. Translating it yields CASTTVVVAGPPHEQYF.

V gene TRBV6-5 combines with J gene TRBJ1-1, with 8 positions matching TRBD1. The junction had 12 bases not matched to a gene; V was cut back by 2 bases and J by 1 base. Germline CDR1 MNHEY, CDR2 SVGAGI. The CDR3 is 18 amino acids. CDR3 DNA sequence: TGTGCCAGCAGTTACGGGTCAGGGGGCGACTTGAAGAACACTGAAGCTTTCTTT. It yields the protein CASSYGSGGDLKNTEAFF.

This clonotype was seen repeatedly, ten times or more. V usage is TRBV5-5 and J usage is TRBJ2-7, with 8 bases that match TRBD1. Germline lookup yields CDR1 SGHKS and CDR2 YYEKEE (reference sequence). The CDR3 has 15 amino acids. J gave up 0 bases and V 4 bases, and 6 bases lay outside the gene matches. The CDR3 bases are TGTGCCAGCAGCCCCGGACAGGGAAACTCCTACGAGCAGTACTTC. This encodes CASSPGQGNSYEQYF.

The V gene is TRBV9, the J gene TRBJ1-1; D may be TRBD1 (5 bases). The CDR3 runs to 12 residues. The V gene's germline CDR1 is SGDLS and CDR2 YYNGEE. Trimming shortened V by 5 bases and J by 7 bases, and 12 bases separated the two germline ends. The CDR3 coding sequence is TGTGCCAGCAGGGGACGGGGTAGTGAAGCTTTCTTT. Translated: CASRGRGSEAFF.

This clonotype appeared many times. The V and J genes are TRBV7-9 and TRBJ2-5; TRBD2 matches 7 bases. This CDR3 comprises 15 residues. Germline CDR1 SEHNR, CDR2 FQNEAQ (reference sequence). J gave up 3 bases and V 8 bases, and 12 bases lay outside the gene matches. CDR3 in DNA: TGTGCCAGCCTACAAGAGCGGGGTAGGGAAGAGACCCAGTACTTC. Translated, it gives CASLQERGREETQYF.

This clonotype has at least ten counts. This rearrangement joins TRBV6-2 or TRBV6-3 to TRBJ2-7; 7 nucleotides match TRBD1. J gave up 0 bases and V 6 bases, and 11 bases lay outside the gene matches. CDR1 and CDR2 from the germline V gene are MNHEY and SVGEGT. This CDR3 is built from 16 residues. In DNA, the CDR3 is TGTGCCAGCAGCCCCCTCGACAGGGCGTTCTCCTACGAGCAGTACTTC. Translating it yields CASSPLDRAFSYEQYF.

This clonotype appeared many times. The chain employs TRBV29-1 and TRBJ1-5; tentative D call: TRBD1 (6 bases). Germline lookup yields CDR1 SQVTM and CDR2 ANQGSEA. The CDR3 extends over 14 amino acids. Trimming took 5 bases from V and 4 from J, leaving 15 bases between them. The CDR3 sequence is CSVILRGPNQPQHF. The CDR3 bases are TGCAGCGTTATCCTCAGGGGTCCGAATCAGCCCCAGCATTTT.

This clonotype was seen repeatedly, ten times or more. The rearrangement joins TRBV4-1 to TRBJ2-1, with 8 bases matching TRBD2. This CDR3 has 13 amino acids. Germline CDR1 is MGHRA and CDR2 is YSYEKL. After removal of 8 bases from V and 6 bases from J, the junction contained 6 bases not matched to a gene. CDR3 bases: TGCGCCAGCGGGTACGGGAGGGGCAATGAGCAGTTCTTC. It is translated as CASGYGRGNEQFF.

The sample holds many counts of this clonotype. The CDR3 DNA reads TGTGCCAGTAGTGAGGCGGGAGCCACAGATACGCAGTATTTT. Its protein is CASSEAGATDTQYF. The chain couples TRBV19 to TRBJ2-3; 7 bases map to TRBD2. The CDR3 covers 14 residues. CDR1 and CDR2 from the germline V gene are LNHDA and SQIVND (reference sequence). The V segment lost 5 bases and the J segment 2 bases; nucleotides outside the gene matches: 4.

Concerning this clonotype itself: Being one base from a much bigger clone, this may be a read error. The chain links TRBV5-4 to TRBJ2-7; tentatively, D is TRBD1 (5 bases). The CDR3 consists of 11 residues. The V and J ends lost 4 bases and 6 bases respectively, with 8 bases between them. Germline CDR1 SGHNT, CDR2 YYREEE (reference sequence). For the CDR3, the DNA is TGTGCCAGCAGCCCGCAGGGCGAGCAGTACTTC. Amino acids: CASSPQGEQYF.

The gene calls are TRBV6-2 or TRBV6-3 and TRBJ2-7; 7 bases fit TRBD1. J was trimmed by 3 bases and V by 6 bases; bases with no gene match: 8. The CDR3 contains 14 residues. Germline assignment: CDR1 MNHEY and CDR2 SVGEGT. CDR3 nucleotides: TGTGCCAGCAGAACGGCAGGGGGTATCTACGAGCAGTACTTC. Translated: CASRTAGGIYEQYF.

The V call is TRBV7-2, the J call TRBJ2-1; 8 bases line up with TRBD2. The junction had 8 bases not matched to a gene; V was cut back by 0 bases and J by 10 bases. This CDR3 is built from 15 residues. CDR1 SGHTA and CDR2 FQGNSA come from the germline V gene. The CDR3 nucleotides are TGTGCCAGCAGCTTAGCGGTCGGGGGGGCCGTAGAGCAGTTCTTC. Protein product: CASSLAVGGAVEQFF. The variable domain in full, with the rest retrieved from reference TRBV7-2 and TRBJ2-1, is GAGVSQSPSNKVTEKGKDVELRCDPISGHTALYWYRQSLGQGLEFLIYFQGNSAPDKSGLPSDRFSAERTGGSVSTLTIQRTQQEDSAVYLCASSLAVGGAVEQFFGPGTRLTVL.

Note on this clonotype: With a much larger clone just one base away, this may be a read error. The chain has TRBV5-6 and TRBJ2-6, with 12 bases identical to TRBD1. CDR1 is SGHDT, CDR2 YYEEEE, per germline. V was pared by 4 bases and J by 3 bases, with 11 bases of the junction left unmatched. The CDR3 loop spans 19 amino acids. CDR3 DNA sequence: TGTGCCAGCAGCGACCCAGGGACAGGGGGCGTAGTTGGGGCCAACGTCCTGACTTTC. Translating gives CASSDPGTGGVVGANVLTF.